A single sample gave rise to the 24 T cell receptor beta chains below, sequenced in a study of T cell responses to AZD1222 COVID-19 vaccine. Clones were sequenced by immunoSEQ multiplex PCR, and TCRdb holds only the in-frame ones, with some missing. Among about 130,000 clones, over 85% were seen once, and the ten largest hold roughly 0.87%. Material: peripheral blood, obtained on day 0 of AZD1222 vaccination. These receptors were taken from an adult in good health.

The chain carries TRBV7-2 and TRBJ2-1, with D possibly being TRBD2 (6 bases). Deletions cut 5 bases from V and 0 bases from J, with 14 bases between. The germline gives CDR1 SGHTA, CDR2 FQGNSA. CDR3 size: 16 residues. The CDR3 is CASSPGSGYSYNEQFF. The DNA for the CDR3 is TGTGCCAGCAGCCCCGGGAGCGGCTACTCCTACAATGAGCAGTTCTTC. Filled out from reference TRBV7-2 and TRBJ2-1, the complete variable domain reads GAGVSQSPSNKVTEKGKDVELRCDPISGHTALYWYRQSLGQGLEFLIYFQGNSAPDKSGLPSDRFSAERTGGSVSTLTIQRTQQEDSAVYLCASSPGSGYSYNEQFFGPGTRLTVL.

This clone has a single count. The genes are TRBV27 and TRBJ2-1; the D is unclear. The CDR3 runs 18 residues. Trimming took 1 base from V and 4 from J, leaving 20 bases between them. Germline CDR1 and CDR2: MNHEY and SMNVEV (reference sequence). The CDR3: CASSLFNPSGLSYNEQFF. The CDR3 coding sequence is TGTGCCAGCAGTTTATTTAACCCTTCAGGTCTCAGTTACAATGAGCAGTTCTTC.

This clone was observed once. The chain has TRBV5-4 and TRBJ2-1; the D gene is possibly TRBD2 (6 bases). Looked up from germline, CDR1 is SGHNT and CDR2 is YYREEE (reference sequence). The CDR3 runs to 13 residues. V shed 4 bases and J shed 10 bases, with 15 bases lying between them. This chain's CDR3 is CASSQKGRGEQFF. The CDR3 nucleotides are TGTGCCAGCAGCCAGAAGGGACGGGGGGAGCAGTTCTTC.

This clone was detected once. The chain combines TRBV7-3 with TRBJ2-5, with 7 bases that match TRBD1. The ends lost 3 bases at V and 4 bases at J; junction bases unmatched: 8. Germline V gene lookup returns CDR1 SGHTA and CDR2 FQGTGA. The CDR3 is 15 residues long. CDR3 coding DNA: TGTGCCAGCAGCTTGGGTAGACAGGGCGGAGAGACCCAGTACTTC. It specifies CASSLGRQGGETQYF.

The chain employs TRBV11-2 and TRBJ2-2; D gene uncertain. V lost 7 bases and J 4 bases, leaving 10 bases between the germline ends. The CDR3 totals 13 residues. From germline, CDR1 is SGHAT and CDR2 FQNNGV. The CDR3 sequence: CASTPVGTGELFF. CDR3 bases: TGTGCCAGCACTCCGGTGGGCACCGGGGAGCTGTTTTTT. Complete variable domain (other parts from reference TRBV11-2 and TRBJ2-2): EAGVAQSPRYKIIEKRQSVAFWCNPISGHATLYWYQQILGQGPKLLIQFQNNGVVDDSQLPKDRFSAERLKGVDSTLKIQPAKLEDSAVYLCASTPVGTGELFFGEGSRLTVL.

The chain recombines TRBV6-5 with TRBJ1-3, with 8 positions matching TRBD1. CDR1 and CDR2 (germline): MNHEY, SVGAGI. The V segment lost 6 bases and the J segment 4 bases; nucleotides outside the gene matches: 5. The CDR3 contains 14 residues. The CDR3 loop is CASRETGVGNTIYF. The CDR3 DNA follows: TGTGCCAGCAGGGAGACAGGGGTCGGAAACACCATATATTTT.

The J gene is TRBJ2-1, the V gene TRBV29-1, with D unclear. CDR1 and CDR2 (germline): SQVTM, ANQGSEA. V shed 1 base and J shed 0 bases, with 7 bases lying between them. This CDR3 spans 14 amino acids. The DNA for the CDR3 is TGCAGCGTTGAAGGACTGGACTCCTACAATGAGCAGTTCTTC. Residues: CSVEGLDSYNEQFF.

The chain recombines TRBV19 with TRBJ2-7; D assignment may be TRBD1 or TRBD2 (5 bases each). CDR3 length equals 16 residues. Germline lookup yields CDR1 LNHDA and CDR2 SQIVND (reference sequence). V shed 3 bases and J shed 6 bases, with 21 bases lying between them. The CDR3, as DNA: TGTGCCAGTAGTATGGATTCAGGGACGGCGGTCCCCGAGCAGTACTTC. Translation gives CASSMDSGTAVPEQYF.

The rearrangement joins TRBV19 to TRBJ1-1; 7 positions match TRBD1. The germline V gene has CDR1 LNHDA and CDR2 SQIVND (reference sequence). This CDR3 comprises 14 residues. Trimming took 7 bases from V and 1 from J; bases not matched to a gene: 6. CDR3 sequence reads: CASNLQGGNTEAFF. DNA for the CDR3: TGTGCCAGTAACCTCCAGGGGGGGAACACTGAAGCTTTCTTT.

This clone came up once. This chain connects TRBV6-1 to TRBJ2-7; 10 nucleotides agree with TRBD2. The CDR3 runs to 15 residues. Germline values: CDR1 MNHNS, CDR2 SASEGT. The ends lost 1 base at V and 0 bases at J; junction bases unmatched: 0. In DNA form, the CDR3 reads TGTGCCAGCAGTGAAGGGACTAGCGGCTCCTACGAGCAGTACTTC. Amino acids: CASSEGTSGSYEQYF.

The chain links TRBV6-5 to TRBJ1-6; TRBD1 is a possible D gene (6 bases). Germline CDR1 is MNHEY and CDR2 is SVGAGI. The CDR3 length is 14 residues. V lost 2 bases and J 6 bases, leaving 8 bases between the germline ends. This chain's CDR3 is CASSYGTSNSPLHF. DNA for the CDR3: TGTGCCAGCAGTTACGGGACATCTAATTCACCCCTCCACTTT.

The chain links TRBV5-1 to TRBJ1-2; D is unclear. This CDR3 spans 14 amino acids. CDR1 and CDR2 from the germline V gene are SGHRS and YFSETQ. V gave up 4 bases and J gave up 8 bases, with 18 bases separating them. The CDR3 reads CASSLDWGSGGYTF. The CDR3 nucleotides read TGCGCCAGCAGCCTGGATTGGGGTTCGGGAGGCTACACCTTC.

This chain joins TRBV6-5 and TRBJ1-4, with D unresolved. The CDR3 has 13 residues. The V gene lost 6 bases and the J gene lost 8 bases, with 13 bases spanning the gap. CDR1 and CDR2 from the germline V gene are MNHEY and SVGAGI. CDR3 protein: CASSLVLGEKLFF. The CDR3 bases are TGTGCCAGCAGCCTCGTGCTGGGAGAAAAACTGTTTTTT.

Of note for this clone: This same CDR3 is encoded by further DNA sequences in the sample. The V and J genes are TRBV5-6 and TRBJ1-2; D is ambiguous. The germline V and J ends were trimmed by 0 bases and 4 bases, with 4 bases remaining between them. Per germline, CDR1 SGHDT and CDR2 YYEEEE. The CDR3 runs 12 residues. CDR3 DNA sequence: TGTGCCAGCAGCTTGGAACCCTATGGCTACACCTTC. Amino acids: CASSLEPYGYTF.

This sequence joins TRBV5-6 and TRBJ1-6, with D possibly TRBD1 on 5 matching bases. V gave up 4 bases and J gave up 4 bases, with 12 bases separating them. This CDR3 contains 15 residues. Germline CDR1 reads SGHDT; CDR2 reads YYEEEE. The DNA for the CDR3 is TGTGCCAGCAGCCCGGACGGGGCTTATAATTCACCCCTCCACTTT. It translates to CASSPDGAYNSPLHF.

This chain uses TRBV27 with TRBJ1-5, with TRBD1 as a possible D gene (5 bases). The V gene lost 1 base and the J gene lost 0 bases, with 13 bases spanning the gap. The CDR3 is 17 amino acids. The germline gives CDR1 MNHEY, CDR2 SMNVEV (reference sequence). The DNA for the CDR3 is TGTGCCAGCAGTTTATGGGGTGACAGTTATAGCAATCAGCCCCAGCATTTT. Encoded protein: CASSLWGDSYSNQPQHF.

The gene calls are TRBV3-1 (or the pseudogene TRBV3-2) and TRBJ1-2; 8 nucleotides line up with TRBD1. J was trimmed by 8 bases and V by 5 bases; bases with no gene match: 10. The CDR3 runs 14 residues. Germline V gene lookup returns CDR1 LGHDT and CDR2 YNNKEL (reference sequence). The CDR3 DNA follows: TGTGCCAGCAGCGAAATTGGACAGGGCGCCGGCTACACCTTC. Protein product: CASSEIGQGAGYTF.

The chain is built from TRBV4-1 and TRBJ2-2, with D possibly matching TRBD2 (5 bases). Trimming removed 5 bases from V and 5 bases from J, with 15 bases in between. Germline V gene sequence: CDR1 MGHRA, CDR2 YSYEKL. The CDR3 contains 15 residues. CDR3 coding DNA: TGCGCCAGCAGCGCCCTGCCGGGGTGGACCGGGGAGCTGTTTTTT. Its translation: CASSALPGWTGELFF.

The chain couples TRBV7-2 to TRBJ1-6; 8 bases fit TRBD1. The germline V gene encodes CDR1 SGHTA and CDR2 FQGNSA. Trimming took 1 base from V and 7 from J; bases not matched to a gene: 3. The CDR3 has 15 residues. The CDR3, as DNA: TGTGCCAGCAGCTTAGGGACAGGGTTCAATTCACCCCTCCACTTT. Its protein product is CASSLGTGFNSPLHF. Full variable domain (remainder filled in from reference TRBV7-2 and TRBJ1-6): GAGVSQSPSNKVTEKGKDVELRCDPISGHTALYWYRQSLGQGLEFLIYFQGNSAPDKSGLPSDRFSAERTGGSVSTLTIQRTQQEDSAVYLCASSLGTGFNSPLHFGNGTRLTVT.

The rearrangement uses TRBV12-3 or TRBV12-4 and TRBJ1-4; D is undetermined. CDR3 length: 13 amino acids. Trimming left V 5 bases short and J 8 bases short, with 12 bases between. The CDR3: CASSRSFGEKLFF. The DNA of the CDR3 is TGTGCCAGCAGTAGATCCTTCGGGGAAAAACTGTTTTTT.

CDR3 protein: CASSLAWGLDTEAFF. The CDR3 nucleotides are TGTGCCAGCAGCTTAGCTTGGGGGCTCGACACTGAAGCTTTCTTT. The chain is built from TRBV7-9 and TRBJ1-1; D is possibly TRBD1 (6 bases). Looked up from germline, CDR1 is SEHNR and CDR2 is FQNEAQ (reference sequence). The V end lost 0 bases, the J end lost 3 bases, and 11 bases lay between the germline ends. The CDR3 contains 15 residues. The full variable domain, its missing parts supplied by reference TRBV7-9 and TRBJ1-1, is DTGVSQNPRHKITKRGQNVTFRCDPISEHNRLYWYRQTLGQGPEFLTYFQNEAQLEKSRLLSDRFSAERPKGSFSTLEIQRTEQGDSAMYLCASSLAWGLDTEAFFGQGTRLTVV.

Comments on this clone: The same CDR3 can be traced to other DNA sequences in this sample. V is TRBV3-1 (or the pseudogene TRBV3-2) and J is TRBJ1-1; unclear D gene. Germline CDR1 is LGHDT and CDR2 is YNNKEL (reference sequence). The CDR3 sequence is 13 residues long. Trimming cost V 1 base and J 5 bases, with 8 bases left between them. CDR3 residues: CASSQALGTEAFF. Written as DNA, the CDR3 is TGTGCCAGCAGCCAAGCCCTGGGTACTGAAGCTTTCTTT.

J is TRBJ1-2 and V is TRBV9; 8 positions match TRBD1. CDR1 and CDR2 (germline): SGDLS, YYNGEE. With V trimmed by 5 bases and J by 5 bases, 8 bases remained unmatched. The CDR3 sequence is 14 residues long. The CDR3 reads CASSPGTGLYGYTF. CDR3 sequence (DNA): TGTGCCAGCAGTCCCGGGACAGGCTTATATGGCTACACCTTC.

The V gene is TRBV4-2, the J gene TRBJ2-7; perhaps TRBD1 as D (7 bases). The V gene's germline CDR1 is LGHNA and CDR2 YNFKEQ. CDR3 length: 15 residues. The V and J ends lost 0 bases and 5 bases respectively, with 14 bases between them. In nucleotides, the CDR3 is TGTGCCAGCAGCCAAGATAGGAGGGGGCGAAACGAGCAGTACTTC. Translating gives CASSQDRRGRNEQYF.